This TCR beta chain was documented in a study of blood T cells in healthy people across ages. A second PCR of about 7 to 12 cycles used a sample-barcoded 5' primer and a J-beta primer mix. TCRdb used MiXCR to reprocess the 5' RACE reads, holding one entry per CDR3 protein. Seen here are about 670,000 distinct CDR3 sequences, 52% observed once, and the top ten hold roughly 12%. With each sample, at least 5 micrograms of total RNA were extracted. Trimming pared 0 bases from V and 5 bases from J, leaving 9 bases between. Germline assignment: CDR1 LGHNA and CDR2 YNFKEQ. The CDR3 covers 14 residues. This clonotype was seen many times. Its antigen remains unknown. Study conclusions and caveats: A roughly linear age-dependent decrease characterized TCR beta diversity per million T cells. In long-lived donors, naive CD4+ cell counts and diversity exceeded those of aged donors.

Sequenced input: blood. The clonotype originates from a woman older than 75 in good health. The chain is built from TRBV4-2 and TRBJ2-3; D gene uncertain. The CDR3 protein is CASSQDFRGDTQYF. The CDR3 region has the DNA TGTGCCAGCAGCCAAGATTTTCGAGGAGATACGCAGTATTTT.